The T cell receptor (beta chain) under discussion was sequenced for a study of blood T cell repertoires in COVID-19. Study summary: Acute and convalescent COVID-19 samples came from the United States, Italy and Spain. Nucleic acid was either cDNA or gDNA, and it came from T cells, B-cell-depleted T cells, or PBMCs.

Measured with immunoSEQ multiplex PCR; TCRdb has only the in-frame clones, and not every one. The sample carries 50,000 to 65,000 clones, 65% to 85% recorded once. This CDR3 is built from 17 residues. CDR1 is LNHDA and CDR2 is SQIVND in the germline V gene (reference sequence). V dropped 3 bases and J dropped 0 bases, with 15 bases sitting between them. This clone was found a few times. The rearrangement uses TRBV19 and TRBJ1-5; TRBD1 might be the D (5 bases). The receptor was isolated from a woman in her forties or fifties with active or convalescent COVID-19. Sequenced: peripheral blood. CDR3 amino acids: CASSIRGGAYSNQPQHF. CDR3 sequence (DNA): TGTGCCAGTAGTATCCGGGGGGGAGCCTATAGCAATCAGCCCCAGCATTTT.